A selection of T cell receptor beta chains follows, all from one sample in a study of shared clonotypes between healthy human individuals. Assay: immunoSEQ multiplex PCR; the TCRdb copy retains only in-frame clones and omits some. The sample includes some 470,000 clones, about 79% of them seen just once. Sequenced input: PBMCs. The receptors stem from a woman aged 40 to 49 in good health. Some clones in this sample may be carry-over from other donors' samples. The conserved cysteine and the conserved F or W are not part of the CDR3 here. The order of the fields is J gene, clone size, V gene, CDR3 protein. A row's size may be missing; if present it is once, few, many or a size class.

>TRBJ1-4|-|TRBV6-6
ASSYIGVGEKLF
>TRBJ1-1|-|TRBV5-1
ASSLVLGGLNTEAF
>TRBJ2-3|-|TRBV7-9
ASSRQGNTDTQY
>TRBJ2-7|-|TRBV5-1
ASSLRVGGDEQY
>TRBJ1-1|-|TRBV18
ASSPDRGNTEAF
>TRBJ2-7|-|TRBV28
ASSAGTSGTYEQY
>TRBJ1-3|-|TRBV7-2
ASSLVGTAQGNTIY
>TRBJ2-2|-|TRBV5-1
ASSYSIYRDTGELF
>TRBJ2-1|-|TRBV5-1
ASSLMGGLAGDNEQF
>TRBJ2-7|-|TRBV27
ASSKIPGAHEQY
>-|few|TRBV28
ASSPLSEQY
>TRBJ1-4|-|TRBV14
ASSQAINEKLF
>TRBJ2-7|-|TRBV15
ATSGGDTRPNVGEQY
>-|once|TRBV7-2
ASSLAGTLYEQY
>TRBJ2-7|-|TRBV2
ASSVTSGRTLTYEQY
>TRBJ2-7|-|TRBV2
ASSEGQGAAGVQY
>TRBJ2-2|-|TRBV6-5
ASSKGTSPGELF